This TCR beta chain emerged from a study of blood T cell repertoires in COVID-19. Study-level information: COVID-19 samples, acute and convalescent, were from the United States, Italy and Spain. PBMCs, B-cell-depleted T cells, or T cells were the source of the cDNA or gDNA that made up the material.

Under the authors' procedure: Estimates of nucleated cell counts were drawn from the amplification of reference gene primers. The protocol was immunoSEQ multiplex PCR, while the TCRdb copy is restricted to in-frame clones and leaves out a portion. The D gene and trimming were derived from the DNA, and the V and J assignments and clone size from that table. The sample has around 99,000 clones; around 83% are singletons. Germline values: CDR1 SGHVS, CDR2 FNYEAQ. CDR3 length equals 15 residues. Trimming left V 5 bases short and J 4 bases short, with 15 bases between. The chain joins TRBV7-6 to TRBJ1-3; D remains ambiguous. The clonotype was recovered from an older man with acute or convalescent COVID-19. Sequences were obtained from peripheral blood. In DNA, the CDR3 is TGTGCCAGCAGCGAGCGGGAGGTTCTCGGAAACACCATATATTTT. It encodes CASSEREVLGNTIYF.